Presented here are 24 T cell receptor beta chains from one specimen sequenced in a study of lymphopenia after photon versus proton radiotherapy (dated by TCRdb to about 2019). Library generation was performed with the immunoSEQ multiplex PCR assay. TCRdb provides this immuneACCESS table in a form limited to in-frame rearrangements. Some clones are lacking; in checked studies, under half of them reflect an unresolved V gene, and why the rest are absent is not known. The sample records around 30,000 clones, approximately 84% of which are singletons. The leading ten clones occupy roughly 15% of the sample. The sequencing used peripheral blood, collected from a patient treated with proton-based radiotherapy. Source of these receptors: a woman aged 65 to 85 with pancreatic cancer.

CDR3 nucleotides: TGTGCCAGCAGCTTGCCCGGCGACCCTTATGGCTACACCTTC. Encoded protein: CASSLPGDPYGYTF. This chain uses TRBV5-4 with TRBJ1-2, with unresolved D. Germline V lookup: CDR1 SGHNT, CDR2 YYREEE (reference sequence). The CDR3 covers 14 residues. The V end was cut by 1 base, the J end by 5 bases, with 12 bases between.

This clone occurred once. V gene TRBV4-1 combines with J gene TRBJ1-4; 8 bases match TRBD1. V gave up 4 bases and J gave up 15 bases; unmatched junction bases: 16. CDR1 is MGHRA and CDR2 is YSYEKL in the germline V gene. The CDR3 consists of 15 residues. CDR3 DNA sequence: TGCGCCAGCAGCCCTTCACGCGGGACAGGAGGGAATTTGTTTTTT. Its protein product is CASSPSRGTGGNLFF.

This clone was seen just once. In DNA form, the CDR3 reads TGTGCCAGTAGCATCAGGGTCGGGACAGGGGAACAGCCCCAGCATTTT. Translating it yields CASSIRVGTGEQPQHF. The J gene is TRBJ1-5, the V gene TRBV19; 10 nucleotides agree with TRBD1. The V segment lost 6 bases and the J segment 7 bases; nucleotides outside the gene matches: 12. The CDR3 consists of 16 residues. The V gene's germline CDR1 is LNHDA and CDR2 SQIVND (reference sequence).

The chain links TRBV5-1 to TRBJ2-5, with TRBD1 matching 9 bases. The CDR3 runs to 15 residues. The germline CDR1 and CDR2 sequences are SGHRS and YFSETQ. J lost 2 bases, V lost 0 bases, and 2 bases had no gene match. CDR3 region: CASSLVTGGQETQYF. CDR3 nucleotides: TGCGCCAGCAGCTTGGTGACAGGGGGTCAAGAGACCCAGTACTTC.

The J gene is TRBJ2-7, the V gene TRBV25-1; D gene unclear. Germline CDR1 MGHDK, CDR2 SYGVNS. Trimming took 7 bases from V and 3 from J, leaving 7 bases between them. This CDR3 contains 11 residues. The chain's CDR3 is CASTSHYEQYF. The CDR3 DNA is TGTGCCAGCACCTCCCACTACGAGCAGTACTTC.

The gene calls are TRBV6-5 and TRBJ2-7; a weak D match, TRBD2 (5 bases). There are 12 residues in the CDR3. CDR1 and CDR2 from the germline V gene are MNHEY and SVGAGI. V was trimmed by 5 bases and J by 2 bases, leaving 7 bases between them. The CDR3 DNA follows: TGTGCCAGCAGTACCGGGGCCTACGAGCAGTACTTC. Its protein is CASSTGAYEQYF.

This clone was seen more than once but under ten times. As DNA, the CDR3 is TGTGCCAGTAGTCTAGGGGGACCCTACGAGCAGTACTTC. This sequence encodes CASSLGGPYEQYF. V gene TRBV19 combines with J gene TRBJ2-7; TRBD1 is a possible D gene (6 bases). Trimming took off 5 bases at V and 2 bases at J, with 10 bases between the two ends. This CDR3 is built from 13 residues. Germline V gene sequence: CDR1 LNHDA, CDR2 SQIVND (reference sequence).

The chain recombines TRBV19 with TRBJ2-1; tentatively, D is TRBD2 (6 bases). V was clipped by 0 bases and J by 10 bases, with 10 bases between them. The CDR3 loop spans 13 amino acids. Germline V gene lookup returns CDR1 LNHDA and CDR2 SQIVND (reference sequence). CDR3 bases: TGTGCCAGTAGTATAGATGGGCTAGCGGAGCAGTTCTTC. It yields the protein CASSIDGLAEQFF.

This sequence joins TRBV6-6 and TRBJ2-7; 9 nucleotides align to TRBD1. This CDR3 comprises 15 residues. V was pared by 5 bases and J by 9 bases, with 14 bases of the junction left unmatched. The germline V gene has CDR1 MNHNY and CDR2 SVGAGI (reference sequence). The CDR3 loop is CASSPQEGQGSSQYF. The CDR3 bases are TGTGCCAGCAGTCCGCAAGAGGGACAGGGATCGTCGCAGTACTTC.

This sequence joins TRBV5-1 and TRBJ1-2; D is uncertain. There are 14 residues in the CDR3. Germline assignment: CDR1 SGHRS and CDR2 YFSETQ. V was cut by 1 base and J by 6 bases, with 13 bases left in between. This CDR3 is CASSLIEGSDGYTF. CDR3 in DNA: TGCGCCAGCAGCTTGATTGAGGGCTCGGATGGCTACACCTTC.

The DNA for the CDR3 is TGTGCCAGCAGCGTAGGGCTAGCGGAATACAATGAGCAGTTCTTC. Translating gives CASSVGLAEYNEQFF. The chain couples TRBV9 to TRBJ2-1, with TRBD2 matching 7 bases. Germline trimming cut 0 bases from V and 4 bases from J; bases unmatched to any gene: 4. The CDR3 totals 15 residues. From germline, CDR1 is SGDLS and CDR2 YYNGEE.

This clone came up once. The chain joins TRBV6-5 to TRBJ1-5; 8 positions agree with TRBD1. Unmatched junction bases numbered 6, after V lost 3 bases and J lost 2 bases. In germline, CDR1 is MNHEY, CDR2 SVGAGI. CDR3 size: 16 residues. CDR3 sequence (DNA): TGTGCCAGCAGTTATGCCCCGACAGGGGGCAATCAGCCCCAGCATTTT. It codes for CASSYAPTGGNQPQHF.

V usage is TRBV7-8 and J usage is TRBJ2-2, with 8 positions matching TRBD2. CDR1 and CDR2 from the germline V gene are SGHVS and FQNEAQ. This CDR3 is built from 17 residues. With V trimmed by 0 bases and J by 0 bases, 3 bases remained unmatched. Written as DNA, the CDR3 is TGTGCCAGCAGCTTAGCGGCTAGCGGGTCGAACACCGGGGAGCTGTTTTTT. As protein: CASSLAASGSNTGELFF.

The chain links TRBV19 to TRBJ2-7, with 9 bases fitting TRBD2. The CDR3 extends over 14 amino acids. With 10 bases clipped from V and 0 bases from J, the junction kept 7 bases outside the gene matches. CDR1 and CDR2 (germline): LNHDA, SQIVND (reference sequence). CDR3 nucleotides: TGTGCCACGGCTAGCGGGACTAGCTCCTACGAGCAGTACTTC. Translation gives CATASGTSSYEQYF.

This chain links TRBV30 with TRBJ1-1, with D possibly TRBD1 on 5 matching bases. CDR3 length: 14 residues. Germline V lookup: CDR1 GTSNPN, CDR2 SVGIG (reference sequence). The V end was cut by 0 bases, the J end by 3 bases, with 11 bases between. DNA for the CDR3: TGTGCCTGGAGTGTACGGGGGTTGGACACTGAAGCTTTCTTT. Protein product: CAWSVRGLDTEAFF.

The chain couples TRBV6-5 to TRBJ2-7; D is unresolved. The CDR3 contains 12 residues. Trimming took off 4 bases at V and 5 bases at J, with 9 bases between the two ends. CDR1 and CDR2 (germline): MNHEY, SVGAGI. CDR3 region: CASSSTFDEQYF. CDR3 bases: TGTGCCAGCAGTTCGACATTCGACGAGCAGTACTTC.

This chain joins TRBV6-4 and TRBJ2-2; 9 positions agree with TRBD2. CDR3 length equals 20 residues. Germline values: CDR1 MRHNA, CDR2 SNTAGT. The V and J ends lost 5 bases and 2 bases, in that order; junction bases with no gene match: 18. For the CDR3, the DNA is TGTGCCAGCAGTCTAAACCCGGGACTAGCCTCAGGGGCCAACACCGGGGAGCTGTTTTTT. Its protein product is CASSLNPGLASGANTGELFF.

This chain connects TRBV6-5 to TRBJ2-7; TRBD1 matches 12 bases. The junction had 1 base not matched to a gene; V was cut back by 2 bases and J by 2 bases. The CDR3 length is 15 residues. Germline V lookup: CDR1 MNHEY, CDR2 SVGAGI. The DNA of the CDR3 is TGTGCCAGCAGTTACCGGGACAGGGGGCCCTACGAGCAGTACTTC. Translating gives CASSYRDRGPYEQYF.

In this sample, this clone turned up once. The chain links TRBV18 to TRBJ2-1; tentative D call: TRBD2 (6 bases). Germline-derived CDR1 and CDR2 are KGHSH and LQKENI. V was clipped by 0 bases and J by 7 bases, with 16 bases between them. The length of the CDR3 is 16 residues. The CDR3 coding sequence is TGTGCCAGCTCACCACCGGGGGACTCGGCGGGTAATGAGCAGTTCTTC. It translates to CASSPPGDSAGNEQFF.

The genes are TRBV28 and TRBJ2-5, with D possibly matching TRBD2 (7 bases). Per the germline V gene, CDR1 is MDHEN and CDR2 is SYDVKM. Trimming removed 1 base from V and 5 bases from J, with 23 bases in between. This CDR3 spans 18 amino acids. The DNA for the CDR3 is TGTGCCAGCAGTTTATACTCCTTTAGGGGGAGGGCCCTTGAGACCCAGTACTTC. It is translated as CASSLYSFRGRALETQYF.

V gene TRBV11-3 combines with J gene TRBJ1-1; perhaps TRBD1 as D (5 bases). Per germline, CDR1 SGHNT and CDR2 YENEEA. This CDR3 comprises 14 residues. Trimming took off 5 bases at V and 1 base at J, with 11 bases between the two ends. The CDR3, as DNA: TGTGCCAGCAGCACCTGGGGACGGAACACTGAAGCTTTCTTT. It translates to CASSTWGRNTEAFF.

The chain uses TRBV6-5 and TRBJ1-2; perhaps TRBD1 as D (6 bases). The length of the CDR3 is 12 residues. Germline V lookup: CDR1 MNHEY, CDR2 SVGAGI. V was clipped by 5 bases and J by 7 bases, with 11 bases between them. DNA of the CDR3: TGTGCCAGCAGTCGAGACAGGCCTGGCTACACCTTC. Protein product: CASSRDRPGYTF.

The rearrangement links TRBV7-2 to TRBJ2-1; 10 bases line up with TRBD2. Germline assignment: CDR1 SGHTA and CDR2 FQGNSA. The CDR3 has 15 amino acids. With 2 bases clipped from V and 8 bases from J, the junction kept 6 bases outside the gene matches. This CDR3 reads CASSLKAGGPHEQFF. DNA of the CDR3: TGTGCCAGCAGCTTAAAAGCGGGAGGGCCCCATGAGCAGTTCTTC.

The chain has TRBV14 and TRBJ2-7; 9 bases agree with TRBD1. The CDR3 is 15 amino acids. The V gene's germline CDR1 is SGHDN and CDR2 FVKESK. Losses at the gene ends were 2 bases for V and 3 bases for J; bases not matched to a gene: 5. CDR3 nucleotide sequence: TGTGCCAGCAGCCAAAGGGGACAGGGTAACTACGAGCAGTACTTC. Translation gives CASSQRGQGNYEQYF. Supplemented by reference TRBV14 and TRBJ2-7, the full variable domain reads EAGVTQFPSHSVIEKGQTVTLRCDPISGHDNLYWYRRVMGKEIKFLLHFVKESKQDESGMPNNRFLAERTGGTYSTLKVQPAELEDSGVYFCASSQRGQGNYEQYFGPGTRLTVT.